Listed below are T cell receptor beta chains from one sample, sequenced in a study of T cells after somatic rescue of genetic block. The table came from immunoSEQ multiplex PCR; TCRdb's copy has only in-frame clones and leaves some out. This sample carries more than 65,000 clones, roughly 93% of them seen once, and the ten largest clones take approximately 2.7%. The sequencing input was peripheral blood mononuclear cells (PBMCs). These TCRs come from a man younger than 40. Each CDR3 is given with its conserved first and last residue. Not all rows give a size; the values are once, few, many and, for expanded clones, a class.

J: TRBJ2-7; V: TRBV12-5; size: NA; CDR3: CASGHSTGYEQYF
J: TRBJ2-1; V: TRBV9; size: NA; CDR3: CASSVDAGSFSYNEQFF
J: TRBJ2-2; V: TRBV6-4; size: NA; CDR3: CASSVSSGTSNTGELFF
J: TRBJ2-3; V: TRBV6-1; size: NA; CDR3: CASSEALRDTQYF
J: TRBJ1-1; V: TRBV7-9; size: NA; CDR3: CASSSNRGHYTEAFF
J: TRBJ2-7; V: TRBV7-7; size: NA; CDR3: CASSPGQGIYEQYF
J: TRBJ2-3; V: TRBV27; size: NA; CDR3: CASSLLVGADTQYF
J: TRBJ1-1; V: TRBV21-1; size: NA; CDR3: CASSKNGGGFTKCATEAFF
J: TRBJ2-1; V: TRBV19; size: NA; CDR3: CASSIAFGQGIEQFF
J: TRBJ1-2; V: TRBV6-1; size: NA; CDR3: CASSVDGRYGYTF
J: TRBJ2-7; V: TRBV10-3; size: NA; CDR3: CAIGASGPQEQYF
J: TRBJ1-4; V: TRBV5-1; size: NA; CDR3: CASSLQSGSTNEKLFF
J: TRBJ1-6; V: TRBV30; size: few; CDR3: CAWSVGVGSTPLHF
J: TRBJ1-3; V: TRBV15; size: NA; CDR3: CATSRDQGAKGNTIYF
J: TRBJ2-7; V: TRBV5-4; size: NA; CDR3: CASSLSGGPREQYF
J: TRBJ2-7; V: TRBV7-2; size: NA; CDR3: CASRLNRDRAYEQYF
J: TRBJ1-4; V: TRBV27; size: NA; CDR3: CASSLWAGSEKLFF
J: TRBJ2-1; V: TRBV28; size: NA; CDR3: CASRSLAGAYNEQFF
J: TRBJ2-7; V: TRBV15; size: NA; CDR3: CATSRVPSGRHEQYF
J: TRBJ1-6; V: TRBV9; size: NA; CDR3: CASSQGAGGSASGSPLHF
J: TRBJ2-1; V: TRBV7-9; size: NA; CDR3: CASSSPRGRRSSSYNEQFF
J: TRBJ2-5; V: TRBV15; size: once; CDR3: CATSKGGRTQETQYF
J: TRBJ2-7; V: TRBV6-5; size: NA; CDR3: CASSPKGIVYEQYF
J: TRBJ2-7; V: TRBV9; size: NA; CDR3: CASSTSAGWNEQYF
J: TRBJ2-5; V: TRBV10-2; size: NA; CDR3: CASAGLGETQYF
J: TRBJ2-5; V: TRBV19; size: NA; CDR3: CASRNSGTGGETQYF